The rows below give T cell receptor beta chains drawn from one sample of a study of shared clonotypes between healthy human individuals. Generated by immunoSEQ multiplex PCR, the TCRdb table keeps only in-frame clones and is missing some. The sample holds around 700,000 clones, around 73% seen once. Sequencing used memory CD4+ T cells sorted from blood. These receptor sequences come from a woman under 40 in good health. CDR3s leave out the opening cysteine and the closing phenylalanine or tryptophan. For some rows the clone size is stated as once, few or many, or as a class when expanded; others skip it.

abundance	v_gene	len	j_gene	CDR3aa
few	TRBV10-3	14	TRBJ1-5	AISAGDRGENQPQH
-	TRBV5-1	14	TRBJ2-7	ASSLFQGQPLREQY
-	TRBV28	11	TRBJ2-5	ASSRQYQETQY
-	TRBV9	13	TRBJ1-5	ASSVSLGNNQPQH
-	TRBV5-4	12	TRBJ2-1	ASSLVSPGNEQF
-	TRBV5-1	13	TRBJ1-1	ASSLEPGGNTEAF
-	TRBV18	13	TRBJ2-7	ASSPPGQGTYEQY
-	TRBV7-9	14	TRBJ2-1	ASSPRGTSGNNEQF
-	TRBV9	14	TRBJ2-1	ASSVGLEPVNNEQF
few	TRBV5-1	13	TRBJ2-2	ASRFPKGNTGELF
-	TRBV28	12	TRBJ2-7	ASRDNLNPYEQY
-	TRBV25-1	14	TRBJ1-4	ASSERSGTGHEKLF
-	TRBV25-1	13	TRBJ2-5	ASSAPGGGPETQY
few	TRBV5-1	14	TRBJ2-2	ASSLAGTGNTGELF
few	TRBV21-1	12	TRBJ2-5	ASSKGVSQETQY
-	TRBV4-1	13	TRBJ2-7	ASSQEGDGPYEQY
-	TRBV7-6	13	TRBJ1-1	ASSLAQGGNTEAF
-	TRBV27	12	TRBJ2-1	ASSSAGVNNEQF
-	TRBV6-6	11	TRBJ2-2	ASSYAATGELF
-	TRBV6-5	13	TRBJ2-7	ASSTLGGASYEQY
-	TRBV5-6	13	TRBJ1-3	ASTRGTDSGNTIY
-	TRBV27	12	TRBJ1-4	ASSLGQINEKLF
-	TRBV7-9	13	TRBJ1-1	ASSFNSVMNTEAF
-	TRBV6-1	13	TRBJ2-1	ASIASDSYYNEQF
-	TRBV2	13	TRBJ2-3	ASRELAGGQGTQY
many	TRBV2	11	TRBJ1-4	ASSDGGGEKLF
-	TRBV2	10	TRBJ1-2	ASSVRHYGYT
-	TRBV9	12	TRBJ1-1	ASSVQGSNTEAF
-	TRBV6-5	13	TRBJ2-5	ASRYRAGGKETQY
few	TRBV7-9	11	TRBJ1-2	ASSEQGDYGYT
-	TRBV6-1	10	TRBJ1-5	ASSWEFQPQH
-	TRBV6-1	13	TRBJ2-7	ATRPGQGLVDEQY
few	TRBV7-7	13	TRBJ2-5	ASSVGLAEQETQY
-	TRBV9	13	TRBJ2-2	ASSVQGSNTGELF
-	TRBV19	12	TRBJ2-6	ASKLTSGANVLT
-	TRBV5-1	14	TRBJ2-7	ASSTYGGAEPYEQY
-	TRBV29-1	11	TRBJ2-5	SVRPIAGETQY
-	TRBV5-1	12	TRBJ2-7	ASSPPLTDYEQY